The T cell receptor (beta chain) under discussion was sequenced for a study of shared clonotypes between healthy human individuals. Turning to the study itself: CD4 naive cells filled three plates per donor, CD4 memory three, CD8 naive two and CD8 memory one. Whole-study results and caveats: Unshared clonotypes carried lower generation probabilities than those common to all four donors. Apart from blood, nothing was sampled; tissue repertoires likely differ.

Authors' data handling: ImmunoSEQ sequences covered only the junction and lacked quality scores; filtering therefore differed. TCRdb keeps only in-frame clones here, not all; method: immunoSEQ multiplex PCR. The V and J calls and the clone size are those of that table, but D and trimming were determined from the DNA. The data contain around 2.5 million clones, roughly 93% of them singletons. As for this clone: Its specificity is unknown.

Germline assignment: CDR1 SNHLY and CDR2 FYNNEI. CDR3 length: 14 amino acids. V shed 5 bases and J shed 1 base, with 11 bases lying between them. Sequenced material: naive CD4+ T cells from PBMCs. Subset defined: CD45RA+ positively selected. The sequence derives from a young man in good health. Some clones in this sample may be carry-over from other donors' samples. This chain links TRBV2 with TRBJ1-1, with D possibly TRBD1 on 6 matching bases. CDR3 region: CASSTGQQNTEAFF. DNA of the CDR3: TGTGCCAGCAGTACTGGACAGCAGAACACTGAAGCTTTCTTT.